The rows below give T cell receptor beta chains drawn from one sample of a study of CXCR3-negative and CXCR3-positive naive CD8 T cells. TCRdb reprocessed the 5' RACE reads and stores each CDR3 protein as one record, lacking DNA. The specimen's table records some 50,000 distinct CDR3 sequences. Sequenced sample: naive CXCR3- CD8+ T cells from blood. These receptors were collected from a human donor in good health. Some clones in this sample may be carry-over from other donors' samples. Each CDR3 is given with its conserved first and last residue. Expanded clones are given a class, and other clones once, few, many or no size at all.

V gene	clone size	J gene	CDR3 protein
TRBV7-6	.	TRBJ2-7	CASSEASGTSYEQYF
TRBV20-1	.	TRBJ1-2	CSAGDSYNYGYTF
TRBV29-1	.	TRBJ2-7	CSVEVLGLYEQYF
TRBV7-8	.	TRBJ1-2	CASSPGERGYTF
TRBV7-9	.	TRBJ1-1	CASSLVEQGEDSNTEAFF
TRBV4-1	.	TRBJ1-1	CASSPQAGTEAFF
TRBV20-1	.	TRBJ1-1	CSASFGALNTEAFF
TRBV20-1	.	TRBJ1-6	CSAPKQGTDPSSDNSPLHF
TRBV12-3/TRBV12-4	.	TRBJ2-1	CASSFPGLKDNEQFF
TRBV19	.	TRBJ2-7	CASSYRGRGYEQYF
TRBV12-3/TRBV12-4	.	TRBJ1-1	CASRGSAEAFF
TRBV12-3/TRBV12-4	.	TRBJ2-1	CASTQLAGGYNEQFF
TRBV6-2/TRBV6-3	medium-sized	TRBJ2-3	CASSQDYTQYF
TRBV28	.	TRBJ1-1	CASSPRGISTEAFF
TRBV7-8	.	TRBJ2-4	CASSPREAKNIQYF
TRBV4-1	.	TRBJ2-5	CASSLLPRTGEETQYF
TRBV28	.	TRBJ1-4	CASSAGQSTNEKLFF
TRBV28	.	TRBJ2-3	CASSPTTDTDTQYF
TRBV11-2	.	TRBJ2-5	CASSLGPTSETQYF
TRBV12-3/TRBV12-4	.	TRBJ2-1	CASDGAGGTLARHEQFF
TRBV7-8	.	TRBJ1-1	CASSPLGGRNTEAFF
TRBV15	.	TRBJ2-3	CATSIPRDIDLSTDTQYF
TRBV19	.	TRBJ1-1	CASSTQGLNTEAFF
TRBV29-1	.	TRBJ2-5	CSVVWGETQYF
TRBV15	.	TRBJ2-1	CATSKDLGSSYNEQFF
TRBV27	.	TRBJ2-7	CASRDRVSYEQYF
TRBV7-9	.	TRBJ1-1	CASSPVGTGEAFF
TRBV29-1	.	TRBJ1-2	CSVEDLGNYGYTF
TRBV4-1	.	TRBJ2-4	CASSQELAKNIQYF
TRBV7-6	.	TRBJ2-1	CASSFTGGNEQFF
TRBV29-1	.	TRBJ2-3	CSVVSSGTDTQYF
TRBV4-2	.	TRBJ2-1	CASSQELSGRVSNEQFF
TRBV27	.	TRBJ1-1	CASRRENTEAFF
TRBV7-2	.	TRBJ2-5	CASLYPTGTQYF
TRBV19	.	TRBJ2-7	CASSSSLGTSGVYEQYF
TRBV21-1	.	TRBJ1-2	CASSSNSDNYGYTF
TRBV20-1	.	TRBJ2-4	CSARAGQGPDIQYF
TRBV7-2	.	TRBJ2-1	CASSLGLGSGRGGEQFF
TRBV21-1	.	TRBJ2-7	CASSKRGTGKDEQYF
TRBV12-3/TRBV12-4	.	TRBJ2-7	CASSSPQRGAILSSYEQYF
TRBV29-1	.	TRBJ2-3	CSVSHGSGSADTQYF
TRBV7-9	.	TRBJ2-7	CASRTGAYEQYF
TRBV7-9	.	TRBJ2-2	CASSQRTGELFF
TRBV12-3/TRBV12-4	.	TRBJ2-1	CASGGRRGQFF
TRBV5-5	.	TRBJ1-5	CASSLSGEDSNQPQHF
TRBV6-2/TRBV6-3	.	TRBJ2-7	CASSYSPSTGTLTYEQYF
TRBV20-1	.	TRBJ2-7	CSARDPDRDEQYF
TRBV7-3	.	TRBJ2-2	CASSLYPGTANTGELFF
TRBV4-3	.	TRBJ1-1	CASSQDFVQNTEAFF
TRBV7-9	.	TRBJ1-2	CASSLDGQLANYGYTF
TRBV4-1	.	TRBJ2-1	CASSPLAGGIHEQFF
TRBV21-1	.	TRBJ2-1	CASSSLKGPSYNEQFF